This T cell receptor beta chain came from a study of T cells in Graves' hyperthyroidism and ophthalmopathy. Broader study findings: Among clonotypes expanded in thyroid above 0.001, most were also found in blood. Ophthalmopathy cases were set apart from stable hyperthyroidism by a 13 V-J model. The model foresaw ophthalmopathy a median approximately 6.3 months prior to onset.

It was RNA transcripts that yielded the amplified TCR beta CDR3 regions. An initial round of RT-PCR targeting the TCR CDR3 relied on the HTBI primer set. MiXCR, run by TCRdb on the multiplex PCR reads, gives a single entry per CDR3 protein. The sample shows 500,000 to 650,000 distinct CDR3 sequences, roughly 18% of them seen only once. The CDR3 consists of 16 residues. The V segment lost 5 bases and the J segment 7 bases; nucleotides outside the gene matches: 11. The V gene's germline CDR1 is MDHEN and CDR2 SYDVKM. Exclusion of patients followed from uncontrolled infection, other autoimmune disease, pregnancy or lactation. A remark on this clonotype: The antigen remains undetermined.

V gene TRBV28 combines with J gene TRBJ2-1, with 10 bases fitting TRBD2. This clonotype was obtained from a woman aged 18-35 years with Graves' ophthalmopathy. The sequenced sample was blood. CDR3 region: CASSESPSGSPNEQFF. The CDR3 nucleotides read TGTGCCAGCAGTGAATCCCCTAGCGGGAGTCCTAATGAGCAGTTCTTC.